The clone carrying this T cell receptor beta chain was detected only a few times. Its antigen is currently unknown. The template was genomic DNA from peripheral blood, not RNA. TRB rearrangements spanning V, D and J were amplified using mixed TRB-A/B primers. TCRdb reanalysed the multiplex PCR reads using MiXCR and keeps one entry per CDR3 protein. This table holds about 5,100 distinct CDR3 sequences, roughly 27% found once. This record belongs to a study of T cell repertoires in aging, cancer and after chemotherapy. General study points: Healthy donors lost TCR diversity with age mainly through richness, cancer patients through richness and evenness.

Germline CDR1 SGHRS, CDR2 YFSETQ. This CDR3 is built from 15 residues. Losses at the gene ends were 4 bases for V and 0 bases for J; bases not matched to a gene: 4. This receptor was taken from a human donor with a solid tumor. The sequenced sample consisted of blood. The chain employs TRBV5-1 and TRBJ1-1, with 9 positions matching TRBD1. This CDR3 is CASSPGQGMNTEAFF. The CDR3 bases are TGCGCCAGCAGCCCCGGACAGGGGATGAACACTGAAGCTTTCTTT.